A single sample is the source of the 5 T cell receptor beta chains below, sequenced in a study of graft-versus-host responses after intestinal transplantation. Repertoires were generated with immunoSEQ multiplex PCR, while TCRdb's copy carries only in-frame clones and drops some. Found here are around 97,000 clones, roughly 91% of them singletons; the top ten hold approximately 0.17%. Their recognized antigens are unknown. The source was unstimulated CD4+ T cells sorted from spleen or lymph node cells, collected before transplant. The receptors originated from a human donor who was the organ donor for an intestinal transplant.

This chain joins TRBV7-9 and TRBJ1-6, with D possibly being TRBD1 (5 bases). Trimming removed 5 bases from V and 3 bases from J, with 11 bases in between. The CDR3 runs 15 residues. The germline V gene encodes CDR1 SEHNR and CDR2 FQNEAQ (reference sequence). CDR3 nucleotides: TGTGCCAGCAGCCTACAGGTCAACTATAATTCACCCCTCCACTTT. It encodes CASSLQVNYNSPLHF.

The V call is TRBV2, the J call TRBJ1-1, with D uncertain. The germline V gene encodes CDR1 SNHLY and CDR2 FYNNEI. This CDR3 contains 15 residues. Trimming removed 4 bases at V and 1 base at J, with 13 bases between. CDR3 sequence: CASSVDVRRNTEAFF. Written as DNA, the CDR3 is TGTGCCAGCAGTGTCGATGTGAGGCGGAACACTGAAGCTTTCTTT.

The CDR3: CASSYGGADTQYF. DNA of the CDR3: TGTGCCAGCAGTTACGGGGGTGCAGATACGCAGTATTTT. V usage is TRBV27 and J usage is TRBJ2-3; weak D call: TRBD2 (6 bases). Germline V CDR1 and CDR2: MNHEY, SMNVEV (reference sequence). The V end lost 4 bases, the J end lost 4 bases, and 9 bases lay between the germline ends. There are 13 residues in the CDR3.

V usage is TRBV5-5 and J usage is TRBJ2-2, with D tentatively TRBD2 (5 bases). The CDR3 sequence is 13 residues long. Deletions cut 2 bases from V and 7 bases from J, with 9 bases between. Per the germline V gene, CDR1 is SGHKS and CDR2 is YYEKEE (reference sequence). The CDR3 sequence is CASSFTGNGELFF. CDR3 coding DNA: TGTGCCAGCAGCTTCACGGGGAACGGGGAGCTGTTTTTT.

CDR3 protein: CASSIGGGPRADTQYF. DNA for the CDR3: TGTGCCAGTAGTATAGGGGGGGGGCCAAGGGCAGATACGCAGTATTTT. V usage is TRBV19 and J usage is TRBJ2-3, with D tentatively TRBD2 (7 bases). Trimming left V 1 base short and J 4 bases short, with 15 bases between. Germline CDR1 LNHDA, CDR2 SQIVND (reference sequence). The CDR3 is 16 residues long.